This T cell receptor beta chain came from a study of blood T cell repertoires in COVID-19. Sequencing was performed with immunoSEQ multiplex PCR; in TCRdb, only in-frame clones are kept and a portion is missing. The data show about 160,000 clones, around 82% seen once. Germline CDR1 is SGHDN and CDR2 is FVKESK. The CDR3 has 13 amino acids. V lost 1 base, J lost 7 bases, and 5 bases lay in between. This clone was found a few times. Sequenced: peripheral blood. The origin of this receptor is a woman in her thirties or forties with COVID-19, enrolled during active disease. This sequence joins TRBV14 and TRBJ1-6; no definite D call. CDR3 sequence (DNA): TGTGCCAGCAGCCAAGCATTGAATTCACCCCTCCACTTT. Its translation: CASSQALNSPLHF.